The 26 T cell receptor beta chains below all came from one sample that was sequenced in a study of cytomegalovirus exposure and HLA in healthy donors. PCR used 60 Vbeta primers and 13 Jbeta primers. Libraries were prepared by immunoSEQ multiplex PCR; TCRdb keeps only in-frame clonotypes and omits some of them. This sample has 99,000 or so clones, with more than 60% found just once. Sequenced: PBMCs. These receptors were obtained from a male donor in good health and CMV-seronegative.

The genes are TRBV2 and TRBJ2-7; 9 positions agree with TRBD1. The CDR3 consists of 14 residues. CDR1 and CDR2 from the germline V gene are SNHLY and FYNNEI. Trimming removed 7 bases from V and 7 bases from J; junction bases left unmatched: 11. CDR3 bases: TGTGCCAGCACCAGGGACAGGGTCACGGGGGAGCAGTACTTC. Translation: CASTRDRVTGEQYF. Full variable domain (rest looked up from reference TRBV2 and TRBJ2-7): EPEVTQTPSHQVTQMGQEVILRCVPISNHLYFYWYRQILGQKVEFLVSFYNNEISEKSEIFDDQFSVERPDGSNFTLKIRSTKLEDSAMYFCASTRDRVTGEQYFGPGTRLTVT.

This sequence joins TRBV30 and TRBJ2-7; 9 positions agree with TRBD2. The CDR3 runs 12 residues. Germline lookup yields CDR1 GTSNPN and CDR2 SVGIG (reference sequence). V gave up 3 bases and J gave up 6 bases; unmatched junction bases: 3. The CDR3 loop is CAWSGTSIEQYF. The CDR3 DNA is TGTGCCTGGAGCGGGACTAGCATCGAGCAGTACTTC.

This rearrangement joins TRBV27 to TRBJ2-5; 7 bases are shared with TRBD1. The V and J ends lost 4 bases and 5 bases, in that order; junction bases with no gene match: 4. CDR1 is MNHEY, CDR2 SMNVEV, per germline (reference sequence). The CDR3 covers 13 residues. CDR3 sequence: CASSYQGVETQYF. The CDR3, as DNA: TGTGCCAGCAGTTATCAGGGGGTGGAGACCCAGTACTTC.

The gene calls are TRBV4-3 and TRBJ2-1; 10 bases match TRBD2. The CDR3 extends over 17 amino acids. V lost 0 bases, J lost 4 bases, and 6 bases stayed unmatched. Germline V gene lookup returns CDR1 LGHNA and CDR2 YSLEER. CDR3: CASSQEIRLAGYNEQFF. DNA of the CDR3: TGCGCCAGCAGCCAAGAAATCCGACTAGCGGGTTACAATGAGCAGTTCTTC.

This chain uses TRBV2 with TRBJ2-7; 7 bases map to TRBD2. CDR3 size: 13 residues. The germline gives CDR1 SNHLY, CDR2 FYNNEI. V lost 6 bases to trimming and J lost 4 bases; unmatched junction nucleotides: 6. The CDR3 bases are TGTGCCAGCAGGATCCAACTAGCGTACGAGCAGTACTTC. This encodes CASRIQLAYEQYF.

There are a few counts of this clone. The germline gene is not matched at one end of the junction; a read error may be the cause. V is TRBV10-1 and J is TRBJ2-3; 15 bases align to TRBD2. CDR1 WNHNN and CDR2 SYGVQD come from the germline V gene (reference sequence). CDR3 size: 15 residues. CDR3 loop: CAGRTSGRGSDTQYF. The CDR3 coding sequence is TGCGCCGGCAGGACTAGCGGGAGGGGGTCGGATACGCAGTATTTT.

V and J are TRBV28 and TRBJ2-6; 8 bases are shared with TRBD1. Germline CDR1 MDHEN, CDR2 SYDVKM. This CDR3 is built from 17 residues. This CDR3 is CGIKGQGYKAGANVLTF. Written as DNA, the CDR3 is TGTGGCATCAAAGGACAGGGATATAAGGCTGGGGCCAACGTCCTGACTTTC. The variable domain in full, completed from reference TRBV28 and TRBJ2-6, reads DVKVTQSSRYLVKRTGEKVFLECVQDMDHENMFWYRQDPGLGLRLIYFSYDVKMKEKGDIPEGYSVSREKKERFSLILESASTNQTSMYLCGIKGQGYKAGANVLTFGAGSRLTVL.

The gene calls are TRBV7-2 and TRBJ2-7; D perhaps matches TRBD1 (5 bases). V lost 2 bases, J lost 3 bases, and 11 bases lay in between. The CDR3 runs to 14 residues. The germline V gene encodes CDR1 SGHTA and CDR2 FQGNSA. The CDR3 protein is CASSLLDRVYEQYF. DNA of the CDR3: TGTGCCAGCAGCTTACTCGACAGAGTCTACGAGCAGTACTTC.

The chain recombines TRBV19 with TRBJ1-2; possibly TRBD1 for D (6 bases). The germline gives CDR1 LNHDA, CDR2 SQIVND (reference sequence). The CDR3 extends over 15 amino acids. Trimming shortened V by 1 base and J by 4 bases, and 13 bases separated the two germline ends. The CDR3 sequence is CASSIAGGTSYGYTF. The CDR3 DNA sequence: TGTGCCAGTAGTATAGCGGGGGGCACGTCCTATGGCTACACCTTC.

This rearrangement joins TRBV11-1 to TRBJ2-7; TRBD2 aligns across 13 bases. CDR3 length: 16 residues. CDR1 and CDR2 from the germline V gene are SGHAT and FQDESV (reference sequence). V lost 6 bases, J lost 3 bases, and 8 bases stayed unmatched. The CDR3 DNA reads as TGTGCCAGCAGACTCGGACTAGCGGGAGATCTCTACGAGCAGTACTTC. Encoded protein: CASRLGLAGDLYEQYF.

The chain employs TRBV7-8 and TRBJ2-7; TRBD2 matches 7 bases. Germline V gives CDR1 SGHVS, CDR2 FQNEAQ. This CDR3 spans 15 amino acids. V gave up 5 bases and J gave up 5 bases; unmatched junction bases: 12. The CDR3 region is CASSPGRVTLDEQYF. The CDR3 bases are TGTGCCAGCAGCCCAGGGAGGGTGACTCTGGACGAGCAGTACTTC.

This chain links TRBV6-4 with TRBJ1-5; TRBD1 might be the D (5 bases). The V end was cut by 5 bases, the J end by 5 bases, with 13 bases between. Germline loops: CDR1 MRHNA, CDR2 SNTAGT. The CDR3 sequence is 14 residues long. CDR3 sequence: CASSPTGGDQPQHF. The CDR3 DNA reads TGTGCCAGCAGTCCAACGGGGGGGGATCAGCCCCAGCATTTT.

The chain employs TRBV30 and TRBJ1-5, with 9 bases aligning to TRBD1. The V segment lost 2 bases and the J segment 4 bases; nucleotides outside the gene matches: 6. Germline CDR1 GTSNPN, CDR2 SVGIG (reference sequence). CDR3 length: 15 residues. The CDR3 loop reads CAWSSGTGLNQPQHF. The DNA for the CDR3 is TGTGCCTGGAGTTCCGGGACAGGGTTAAATCAGCCCCAGCATTTT.

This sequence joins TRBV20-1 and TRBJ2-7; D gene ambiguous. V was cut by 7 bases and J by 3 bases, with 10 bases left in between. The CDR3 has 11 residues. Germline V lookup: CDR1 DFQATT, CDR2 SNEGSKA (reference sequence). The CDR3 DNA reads TGCAGTGACTGCTATTTCTACGAGCAGTACTTC. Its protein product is CSDCYFYEQYF.

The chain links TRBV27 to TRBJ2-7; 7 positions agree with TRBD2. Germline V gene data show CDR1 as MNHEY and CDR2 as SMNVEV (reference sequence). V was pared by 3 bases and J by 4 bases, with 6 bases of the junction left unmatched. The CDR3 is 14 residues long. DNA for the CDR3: TGTGCCAGCAGTTTGGGCGGGAGTCGGTACGAGCAGTACTTC. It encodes CASSLGGSRYEQYF.

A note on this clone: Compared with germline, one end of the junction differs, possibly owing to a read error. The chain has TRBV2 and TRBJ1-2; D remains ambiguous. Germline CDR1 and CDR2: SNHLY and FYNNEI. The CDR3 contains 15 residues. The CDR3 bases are TGTGCCAGCAGCGAAGGACGGACTTCTAACTATGGCTACACCTTC. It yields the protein CASSEGRTSNYGYTF.

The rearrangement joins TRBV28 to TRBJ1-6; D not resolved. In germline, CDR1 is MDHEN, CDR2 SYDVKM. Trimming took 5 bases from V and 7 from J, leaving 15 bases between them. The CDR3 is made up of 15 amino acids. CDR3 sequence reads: CASSPESRRNSPLHF. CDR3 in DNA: TGTGCCAGCAGTCCCGAGAGCAGGAGGAATTCACCCCTCCACTTT.

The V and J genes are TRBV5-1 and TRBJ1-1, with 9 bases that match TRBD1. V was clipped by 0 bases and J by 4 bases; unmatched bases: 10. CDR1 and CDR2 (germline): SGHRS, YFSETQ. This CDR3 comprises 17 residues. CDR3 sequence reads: CASSLGPIRDRVTEAFF. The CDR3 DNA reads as TGCGCCAGCAGCTTGGGTCCGATCAGGGACAGGGTCACTGAAGCTTTCTTT.

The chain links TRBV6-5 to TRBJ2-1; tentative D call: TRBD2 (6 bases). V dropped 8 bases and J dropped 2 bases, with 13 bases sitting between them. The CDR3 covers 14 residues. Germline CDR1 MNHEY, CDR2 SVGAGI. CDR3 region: CASVGGSTYNEQFF. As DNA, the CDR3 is TGTGCCAGCGTTGGAGGGTCAACCTACAATGAGCAGTTCTTC.

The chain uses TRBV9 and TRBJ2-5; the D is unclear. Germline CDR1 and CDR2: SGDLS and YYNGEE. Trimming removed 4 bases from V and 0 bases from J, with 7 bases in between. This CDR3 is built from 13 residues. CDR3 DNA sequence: TGTGCCAGCAGCAGAACTAACCAAGAGACCCAGTACTTC. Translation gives CASSRTNQETQYF.

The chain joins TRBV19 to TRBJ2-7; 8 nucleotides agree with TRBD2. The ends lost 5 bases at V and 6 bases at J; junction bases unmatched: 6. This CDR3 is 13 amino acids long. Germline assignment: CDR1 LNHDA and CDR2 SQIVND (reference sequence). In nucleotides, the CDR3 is TGTGCCAGTAGTCACGGGAGGGCCCGCGAGCAGTACTTC. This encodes CASSHGRAREQYF.

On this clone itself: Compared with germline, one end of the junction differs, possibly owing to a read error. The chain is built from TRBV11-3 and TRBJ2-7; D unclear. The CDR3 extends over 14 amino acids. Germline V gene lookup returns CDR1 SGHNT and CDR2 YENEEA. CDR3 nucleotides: TGTGCCAGCAGCTTGAACCTCGACTCCAACGAGCAGTACTTC. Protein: CASSLNLDSNEQYF.

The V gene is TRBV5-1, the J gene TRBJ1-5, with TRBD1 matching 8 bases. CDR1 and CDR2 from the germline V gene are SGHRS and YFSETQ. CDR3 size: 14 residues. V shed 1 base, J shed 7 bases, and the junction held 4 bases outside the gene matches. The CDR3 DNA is TGCGCCAGCAGCTTGTCGACAGGGGAACAGCCCCAGCATTTT. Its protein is CASSLSTGEQPQHF.

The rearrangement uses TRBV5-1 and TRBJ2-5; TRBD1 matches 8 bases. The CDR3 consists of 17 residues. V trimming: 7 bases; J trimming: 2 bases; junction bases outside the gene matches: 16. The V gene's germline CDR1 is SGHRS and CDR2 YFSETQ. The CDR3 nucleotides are TGCGCCAGCTCACTTCTTGGGGGACAGGCCCTACAAGAGACCCAGTACTTC. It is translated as CASSLLGGQALQETQYF.

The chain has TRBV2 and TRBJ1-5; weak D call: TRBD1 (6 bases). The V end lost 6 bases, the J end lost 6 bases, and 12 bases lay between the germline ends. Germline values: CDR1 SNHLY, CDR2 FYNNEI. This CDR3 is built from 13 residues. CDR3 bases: TGTGCCAGCAGCGCACAGGGTTCTCAGCCCCAGCATTTT. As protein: CASSAQGSQPQHF.

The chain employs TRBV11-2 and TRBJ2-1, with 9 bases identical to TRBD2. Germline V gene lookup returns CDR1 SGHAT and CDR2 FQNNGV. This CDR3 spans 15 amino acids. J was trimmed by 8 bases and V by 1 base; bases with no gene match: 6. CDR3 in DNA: TGTGCCAGCAGCTTAGCCCTAGCGGGAACTTATGAGCAGTTCTTC. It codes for CASSLALAGTYEQFF.